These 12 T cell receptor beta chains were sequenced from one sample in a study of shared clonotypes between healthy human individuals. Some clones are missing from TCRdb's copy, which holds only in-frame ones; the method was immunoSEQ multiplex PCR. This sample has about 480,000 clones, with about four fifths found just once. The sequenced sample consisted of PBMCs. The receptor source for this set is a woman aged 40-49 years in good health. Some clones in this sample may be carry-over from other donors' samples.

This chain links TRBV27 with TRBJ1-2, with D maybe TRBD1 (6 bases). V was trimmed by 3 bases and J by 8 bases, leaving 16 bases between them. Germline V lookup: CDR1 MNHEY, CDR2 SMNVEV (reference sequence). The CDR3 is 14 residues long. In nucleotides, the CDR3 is TGTGCCAGCAGTTTTAGTGGGGGCCGAGGGGGCTACACCTTC. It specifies CASSFSGGRGGYTF.

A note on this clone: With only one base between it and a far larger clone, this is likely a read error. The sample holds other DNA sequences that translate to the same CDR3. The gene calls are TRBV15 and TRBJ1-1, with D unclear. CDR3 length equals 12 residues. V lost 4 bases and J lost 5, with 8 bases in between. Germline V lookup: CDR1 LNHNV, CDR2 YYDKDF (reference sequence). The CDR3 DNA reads TGTGCCACCAGCAAGGGATATACTGAAGCTTTCTTT. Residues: CATSKGYTEAFF.

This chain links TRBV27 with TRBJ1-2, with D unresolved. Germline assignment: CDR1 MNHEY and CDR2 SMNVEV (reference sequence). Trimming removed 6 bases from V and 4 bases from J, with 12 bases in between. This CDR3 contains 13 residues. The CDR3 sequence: CASSPRESYGYTF. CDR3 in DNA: TGTGCCAGCAGCCCCCGAGAGAGCTATGGCTACACCTTC.

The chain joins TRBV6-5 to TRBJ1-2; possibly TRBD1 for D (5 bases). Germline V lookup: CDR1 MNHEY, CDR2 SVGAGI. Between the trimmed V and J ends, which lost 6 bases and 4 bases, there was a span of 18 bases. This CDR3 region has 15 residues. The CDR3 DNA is TGTGCCAGCAGCACGCTCATACAGGCTAGCTATGGCTACACCTTC. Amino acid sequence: CASSTLIQASYGYTF.

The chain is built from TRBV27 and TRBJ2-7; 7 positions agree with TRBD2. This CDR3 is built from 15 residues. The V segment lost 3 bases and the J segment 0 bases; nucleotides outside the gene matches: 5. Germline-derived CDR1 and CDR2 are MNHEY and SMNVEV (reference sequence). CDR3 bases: TGTGCCAGCAGTTTTCAGCGGGGATCCTCCTACGAGCAGTACTTC. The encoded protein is CASSFQRGSSYEQYF.

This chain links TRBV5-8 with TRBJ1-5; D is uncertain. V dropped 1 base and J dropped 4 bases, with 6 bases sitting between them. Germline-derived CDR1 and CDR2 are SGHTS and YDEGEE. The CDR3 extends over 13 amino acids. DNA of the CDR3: TGTGCCAGCAGCTTGAATGTGAATCAGCCCCAGCATTTT. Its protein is CASSLNVNQPQHF.

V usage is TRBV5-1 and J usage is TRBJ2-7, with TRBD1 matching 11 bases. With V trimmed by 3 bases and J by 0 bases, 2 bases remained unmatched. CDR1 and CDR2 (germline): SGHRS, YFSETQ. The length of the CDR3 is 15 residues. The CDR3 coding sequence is TGCGCCAGCAGCTGGACAGGGGGCCCCTCCTACGAGCAGTACTTC. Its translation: CASSWTGGPSYEQYF.

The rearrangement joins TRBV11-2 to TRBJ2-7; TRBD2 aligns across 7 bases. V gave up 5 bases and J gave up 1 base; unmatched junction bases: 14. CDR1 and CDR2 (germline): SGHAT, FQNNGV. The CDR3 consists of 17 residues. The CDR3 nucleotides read TGTGCCAGCAGCCCCGATTCGGGCGGGAGAGGATCCTACGAGCAGTACTTC. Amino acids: CASSPDSGGRGSYEQYF.

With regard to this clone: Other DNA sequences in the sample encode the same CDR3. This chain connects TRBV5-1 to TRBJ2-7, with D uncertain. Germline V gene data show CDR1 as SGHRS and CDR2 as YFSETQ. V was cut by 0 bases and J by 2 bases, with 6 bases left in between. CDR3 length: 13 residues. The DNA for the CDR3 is TGCGCCAGCAGCTTGGACGGTCCCTACGAGCAGTACTTC. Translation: CASSLDGPYEQYF.

The chain's CDR3 is CASSLGGRGGETQYF. DNA of the CDR3: TGTGCCAGCAGCTTAGGTGGGAGGGGCGGAGAGACCCAGTACTTC. The V call is TRBV11-2, the J call TRBJ2-5, with TRBD2 identical over 7 bases. The CDR3 runs to 15 residues. Germline-derived CDR1 and CDR2 are SGHAT and FQNNGV. After removal of 1 base from V and 4 bases from J, the junction contained 6 bases not matched to a gene. Based on the CDR3 plus reference TRBV11-2 and TRBJ2-5, the full variable domain is EAGVAQSPRYKIIEKRQSVAFWCNPISGHATLYWYQQILGQGPKLLIQFQNNGVVDDSQLPKDRFSAERLKGVDSTLKIQPAKLEDSAVYLCASSLGGRGGETQYFGPGTRLLVL.

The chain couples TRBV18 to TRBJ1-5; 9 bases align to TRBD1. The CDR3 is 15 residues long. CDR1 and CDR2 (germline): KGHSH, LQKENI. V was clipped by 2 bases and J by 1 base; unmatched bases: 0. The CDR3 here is CASSPGQGSNQPQHF. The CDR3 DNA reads TGTGCCAGCTCACCAGGACAGGGGAGCAATCAGCCCCAGCATTTT. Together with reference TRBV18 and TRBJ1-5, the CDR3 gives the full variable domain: NAGVMQNPRHLVRRRGQEARLRCSPMKGHSHVYWYRQLPEEGLKFMVYLQKENIIDESGMPKERFSAEFPKEGPSILRIQQVVRGDSAAYFCASSPGQGSNQPQHFGDGTRLSIL.

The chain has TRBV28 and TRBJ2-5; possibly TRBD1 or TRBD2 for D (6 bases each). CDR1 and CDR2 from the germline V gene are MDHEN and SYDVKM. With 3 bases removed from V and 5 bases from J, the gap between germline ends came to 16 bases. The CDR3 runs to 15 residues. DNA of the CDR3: TGTGCCAGCAGTTTCCCAGCCGGAGGGGGGGAGACCCAGTACTTC. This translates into CASSFPAGGGETQYF.